Below, 28 T cell receptor beta chains from the same sample are listed, as sequenced in a study of Graves' ophthalmopathy and Graves' hyperthyroidism. RNA transcripts served as template for amplifying TCR beta CDR3 sequences. RT-PCR with HTBI primers came first, then second-round multiplex PCR. Each CDR3 protein is one row after TCRdb ran MiXCR on the multiplex PCR reads. The sample carries about 500,000 distinct CDR3 sequences, approximately 15% recorded once. The sample comprised blood. The receptor source for this set is a woman in her twenties or thirties with Graves' ophthalmopathy.

There are many counts of this clonotype. This chain connects TRBV28 to TRBJ1-2; 9 nucleotides match TRBD1. The CDR3 consists of 15 residues. Germline V gives CDR1 MDHEN, CDR2 SYDVKM. V shed 3 bases and J 2 bases; nucleotides not matched to a gene: 4. CDR3 sequence: CASSFPGQGNYGYTF. CDR3 DNA: TGTGCCAGCAGTTTCCCAGGACAGGGGAACTATGGCTACACCTTC.

This clonotype has more than one count but fewer than ten. The chain uses TRBV6-2 or TRBV6-3 and TRBJ1-1; D remains ambiguous. V lost 1 base and J 3 bases, leaving 6 bases between the germline ends. The CDR3 is 13 amino acids. Per the germline V gene, CDR1 is MNHEY and CDR2 is SVGEGT. The CDR3 sequence: CASSYFRDTEAFF. As DNA, the CDR3 is TGTGCCAGCAGTTACTTTAGGGACACTGAAGCTTTCTTT.

This clonotype turned up a few times. The gene calls are TRBV30 and TRBJ2-2; a weak D match, TRBD2 (6 bases). This CDR3 has 16 residues. Germline assignment: CDR1 GTSNPN and CDR2 SVGIG (reference sequence). Trimming took off 4 bases at V and 7 bases at J, with 22 bases between the two ends. The CDR3 loop is CAWTEKPGTSGGELFF. The CDR3 bases are TGTGCCTGGACGGAAAAACCCGGGACTTCAGGCGGGGAGCTGTTTTTT.

The V gene is TRBV20-1, the J gene TRBJ1-6; 7 bases are shared with TRBD1. Germline V lookup: CDR1 DFQATT, CDR2 SNEGSKA (reference sequence). The CDR3 is 15 amino acids. After removal of 4 bases from V and 9 bases from J, the junction contained 12 bases not matched to a gene. The CDR3 loop is CSATNPGQKSSPLHF. The CDR3 DNA follows: TGCAGTGCTACCAACCCGGGACAGAAATCTTCACCCCTCCACTTT.

This clonotype was seen repeatedly, ten times or more. The rearrangement links TRBV7-2 to TRBJ2-7; D gene ambiguous. Germline V gene sequence: CDR1 SGHTA, CDR2 FQGNSA. V was cut by 8 bases and J by 2 bases, with 19 bases left in between. CDR3 size: 15 residues. In DNA, the CDR3 is TGTGCCAGCCAACCCGCTGGACGGATGGCCTACGAGCAGTACTTC. Translation: CASQPAGRMAYEQYF. Full variable domain (outside the CDR3, taken from reference TRBV7-2 and TRBJ2-7): GAGVSQSPSNKVTEKGKDVELRCDPISGHTALYWYRQSLGQGLEFLIYFQGNSAPDKSGLPSDRFSAERTGGSVSTLTIQRTQQEDSAVYLCASQPAGRMAYEQYFGPGTRLTVT.

This clonotype was found many times. The chain is built from TRBV10-3 and TRBJ1-1; D unclear. V was cut by 7 bases and J by 1 base, with 7 bases left in between. CDR1 ENHRY and CDR2 SYGVKD come from the germline V gene. There are 12 residues in the CDR3. CDR3 loop: CAINNANTEAFF. The DNA of the CDR3 is TGTGCCATCAACAACGCGAACACTGAAGCTTTCTTT.

In this sample, this clonotype turned up many times. This sequence joins TRBV3-1 and TRBJ2-4, with 10 bases fitting TRBD2. Looked up from germline, CDR1 is LGHDT and CDR2 is YNNKEL (reference sequence). J gave up 0 bases and V 4 bases, and 3 bases lay outside the gene matches. CDR3 length: 16 amino acids. The CDR3: CASSPSGSGAKNIQYF. The CDR3 nucleotides read TGTGCCAGCAGCCCTAGCGGGAGTGGAGCCAAAAACATTCAGTACTTC.

This clonotype came up many times. The CDR3 loop reads CASSYGDRETQYF. In nucleotides, the CDR3 is TGTGCCAGCAGTTACGGGGACAGAGAGACCCAGTACTTC. The chain carries TRBV6-5 and TRBJ2-5, with 7 positions matching TRBD1. The CDR3 spans 13 residues. Germline-derived CDR1 and CDR2 are MNHEY and SVGAGI. The trim removed 2 bases at V and 4 bases at J, leaving 1 base unmatched.

This clonotype came up many times. The chain joins TRBV12-3 or TRBV12-4 to TRBJ2-7, with D hard to call. The CDR3 runs 14 residues. V was clipped by 3 bases and J by 2 bases, with 11 bases between them. CDR3 sequence: CASSFRPRTYEQYF. As DNA, the CDR3 is TGTGCCAGCAGTTTCCGCCCACGGACCTACGAGCAGTACTTC.

This clonotype has ten or more counts. This chain uses TRBV12-3 or TRBV12-4 with TRBJ2-7; no clear D. The CDR3 runs 12 residues. Trimming stripped 3 bases from V and 2 bases from J, with 5 bases between. In nucleotides, the CDR3 is TGTGCCAGCAGTTTCGGCGCCTACGAGCAGTACTTC. Translating gives CASSFGAYEQYF.

The rearrangement joins TRBV20-1 to TRBJ2-5; possibly TRBD2 for D (6 bases). The V end was cut by 4 bases, the J end by 5 bases, with 14 bases between. The CDR3 is 13 residues long. Germline CDR1 and CDR2: DFQATT and SNEGSKA (reference sequence). The CDR3 DNA reads as TGCAGTGCTAAGAAGGACTATAGCGAGACCCAGTACTTC. This encodes CSAKKDYSETQYF.

Ten or more counts support this clonotype. This sequence joins TRBV11-3 and TRBJ1-1; D unclear. Trimming removed 5 bases at V and 7 bases at J, with 11 bases between. CDR3 size: 12 residues. Germline-derived CDR1 and CDR2 are SGHNT and YENEEA. The chain's CDR3 is CASSPLTGEAFF. Written as DNA, the CDR3 is TGTGCCAGCAGCCCTCTGACGGGTGAAGCTTTCTTT.

This clonotype was seen many times. The chain is built from TRBV12-3 or TRBV12-4 and TRBJ1-1, with TRBD1 identical over 11 bases. The CDR3 extends over 18 amino acids. Losses at the gene ends were 1 base for V and 4 bases for J; bases not matched to a gene: 11. CDR3 DNA sequence: TGTGCCAGCAGTTTAGGCGGTCGGGACAGGGGGTATCTCACTGAAGCTTTCTTT. Translated, it gives CASSLGGRDRGYLTEAFF.

This clonotype appeared many times. This chain connects TRBV14 to TRBJ1-2, with no clear D. Trimming pared 3 bases from V and 4 bases from J, leaving 9 bases between. The CDR3 sequence is 13 residues long. Germline V gene sequence: CDR1 SGHDN, CDR2 FVKESK. This chain's CDR3 is CASSHGRVYGYTF. The DNA of the CDR3 is TGTGCCAGCAGCCATGGGCGGGTCTATGGCTACACCTTC.

This clonotype was seen ten or more times. The chain recombines TRBV12-5 with TRBJ1-2, with 11 bases identical to TRBD1. V was pared by 3 bases and J by 6 bases, with 12 bases of the junction left unmatched. CDR1 and CDR2 from the germline V gene are LGHNT and FRNRAP. The CDR3 extends over 17 amino acids. CDR3 amino acids: CASGFSALPGQGDGYTF. The DNA for the CDR3 is TGTGCTAGTGGTTTCTCAGCGCTCCCGGGACAGGGGGATGGCTACACCTTC. Drawing the rest from reference TRBV12-5 and TRBJ1-2, the complete variable domain is DARVTQTPRHKVTEMGQEVTMRCQPILGHNTVFWYRQTMMQGLELLAYFRNRAPLDDSGMPKDRFSAEMPDATLATLKIQPSEPRDSAVYFCASGFSALPGQGDGYTFGSGTRLTVV.

This clonotype was observed a few times. This rearrangement joins TRBV30 to TRBJ1-5, with D possibly matching TRBD1 (5 bases). Germline CDR1 reads GTSNPN; CDR2 reads SVGIG (reference sequence). CDR3 length: 13 residues. Trimming removed 4 bases from V and 3 bases from J, with 10 bases in between. The CDR3 DNA reads TGTGCCTGGACCGACAGTTACAATCAGCCCCAGCATTTT. Protein: CAWTDSYNQPQHF.

There are many counts of this clonotype. This chain joins TRBV12-3 or TRBV12-4 and TRBJ1-1; no clear D. Trimming took 1 base from V and 4 from J, leaving 10 bases between them. There are 14 residues in the CDR3. CDR3 amino acids: CASSLGIWGTEAFF. CDR3 coding DNA: TGTGCCAGCAGTTTAGGAATATGGGGCACTGAAGCTTTCTTT.

The table lists this clonotype with a few counts. The chain links TRBV9 to TRBJ2-5; 7 nucleotides agree with TRBD2. From germline, CDR1 is SGDLS and CDR2 YYNGEE. There are 16 residues in the CDR3. V was clipped by 1 base and J by 0 bases; unmatched bases: 6. CDR3 sequence (DNA): TGTGCCAGCAGCGTAACGGACGGGAGGAACCAAGAGACCCAGTACTTC. It is translated as CASSVTDGRNQETQYF. The full variable domain, with the rest looked up from reference TRBV9 and TRBJ2-5, is DSGVTQTPKHLITATGQRVTLRCSPRSGDLSVYWYQQSLDQGLQFLIQYYNGEERAKGNILERFSAQQFPDLHSELNLSSLELGDSALYFCASSVTDGRNQETQYFGPGTRLLVL.

This clonotype has a handful of counts. V is TRBV27 and J is TRBJ2-7, with 10 bases that match TRBD1. CDR1 and CDR2 (germline): MNHEY, SMNVEV (reference sequence). The V gene end was trimmed by 6 bases and the J gene end by 4 bases; junction bases not matched to a gene: 6. This CDR3 comprises 14 residues. For the CDR3, the DNA is TGTGCCAGCAGGGGACAGGGGAAGCTTTACGAGCAGTACTTC. Amino acid sequence: CASRGQGKLYEQYF.

The table lists this clonotype with many counts. The rearrangement uses TRBV15 and TRBJ1-5, with D unclear. The germline V gene has CDR1 LNHNV and CDR2 YYDKDF (reference sequence). Between the trimmed V and J ends, which lost 0 bases and 6 bases, there was a span of 9 bases. This CDR3 is built from 14 residues. In DNA, the CDR3 is TGTGCCACCAGCAGAGATTTGGGTGTTCAGCCCCAGCATTTT. Its translation: CATSRDLGVQPQHF.

This clonotype has only a few counts. The gene calls are TRBV19 and TRBJ1-4; tentatively, D is TRBD1 (6 bases). The CDR3 has 16 amino acids. Trimming took off 3 bases at V and 7 bases at J, with 18 bases between the two ends. Germline CDR1 is LNHDA and CDR2 is SQIVND (reference sequence). Here the CDR3 reads CASSILQGGRSEKLFF. The DNA for the CDR3 is TGTGCCAGTAGTATTCTACAGGGTGGGAGGAGTGAAAAACTGTTTTTT.

Regarding this clonotype: One base away lies a much larger clone, so this may be a sequencing read error. V is TRBV12-3 or TRBV12-4 and J is TRBJ2-2; D may match TRBD1 or TRBD2 (6 bases each). This CDR3 has 15 amino acids. CDR3 nucleotide sequence: TGTGTCAGCACGGGGGCGACCGAGAACACCGGGGAGCTGTTTTTT. It codes for CVSTGATENTGELFF.

In this sample, this clonotype turned up once. This rearrangement joins TRBV29-1 to TRBJ1-3; 7 bases agree with TRBD1. This CDR3 contains 11 residues. Germline CDR1 SQVTM, CDR2 ANQGSEA. CDR3 residues: CRGDSGNTIYF. The CDR3 region has the DNA TGCAGGGGGGACAGCGGAAACACCATATATTTT.

This clonotype was seen at least ten times. V usage is TRBV7-2 and J usage is TRBJ2-7; a weak D match, TRBD2 (5 bases). Germline lookup yields CDR1 SGHTA and CDR2 FQGNSA. The V end lost 5 bases, the J end lost 4 bases, and 12 bases lay between the germline ends. The CDR3 covers 13 residues. The DNA of the CDR3 is TGTGCCAGCAGCCCCCTGGGAGATTACGAGCAGTACTTC. It codes for CASSPLGDYEQYF.

This clonotype came up once. This chain connects TRBV6-1 to TRBJ2-4, with TRBD1 matching 9 bases. Trimming cost V 5 bases and J 15 bases; bases outside gene matches: 11. From germline, CDR1 is MNHNS and CDR2 SASEGT. The CDR3 is 13 residues long. In DNA form, the CDR3 reads TGTGCCAGCAGTACACAGATACAGGGGGCGCGGTACTTC. Protein: CASSTQIQGARYF.

This clonotype was recorded at least ten times. The chain links TRBV2 to TRBJ2-7; 8 bases fit TRBD2. V was pared by 8 bases and J by 4 bases, with 13 bases of the junction left unmatched. The CDR3 extends over 15 amino acids. Germline V CDR1 and CDR2: SNHLY, FYNNEI. The CDR3 nucleotides read TGTGCCAGCCCTCGCATGAGCCGGGAGGGTTACGAGCAGTACTTC. Amino acids: CASPRMSREGYEQYF.

Many counts were recorded for this clonotype. V and J are TRBV5-1 and TRBJ2-4; tentatively, D is TRBD2 (6 bases). With 0 bases removed from V and 7 bases from J, the gap between germline ends came to 17 bases. The CDR3 has 16 residues. Per the germline V gene, CDR1 is SGHRS and CDR2 is YFSETQ. The CDR3 nucleotides are TGCGCCAGCAGCTTGGCCGGGGGACGAGTCGGGAACATTCAGTACTTC. It codes for CASSLAGGRVGNIQYF.

This clonotype was recorded at least ten times. The chain links TRBV29-1 to TRBJ2-7, with 11 bases fitting TRBD2. V lost 7 bases and J lost 2; bases outside the gene matches: 7. The CDR3 extends over 14 amino acids. Germline CDR1 reads SQVTM; CDR2 reads ANQGSEA. The CDR3 protein is CSALLAGGPYEQYF. In DNA form, the CDR3 reads TGCAGCGCTCTCCTAGCGGGGGGACCCTACGAGCAGTACTTC.